Sequencing of this T cell receptor (beta chain) was carried out in a study of blood T cell repertoires in COVID-19. Per germline, CDR1 SGHAT and CDR2 FQNNGV. This CDR3 has 18 residues. Trimming cost V 3 bases and J 5 bases, with 25 bases left between them. Per the authors' pipeline: Amplification with reference gene primers provided the estimates of nucleated cell counts. Here immunoSEQ multiplex PCR was the method, and the copy in TCRdb shows in-frame clones only, minus some. The DNA gave D and trimming, while V, J and clone size come from that table. The sample includes roughly 200,000 clones, roughly 86% of them seen just once.

This chain connects TRBV11-2 to TRBJ2-5, with a tentative D call TRBD1 (5 bases). Sequencing was performed on peripheral blood. The sequence came from a man between 18 and 29 years old with active or convalescent COVID-19. CDR3 coding DNA: TGTGCCAGCAGCTTCCAGGGAAAAATAATCCAAAGTAAGGAGACCCAGTACTTC. Translated, it gives CASSFQGKIIQSKETQYF.